This T cell receptor beta chain originates from a study of cytomegalovirus exposure and HLA in healthy donors. The PCR made use of 60 Vbeta and 13 Jbeta primers. TCRdb keeps only in-frame clones here, not all; method: immunoSEQ multiplex PCR. Here the sample spans about 35,000 clones, 80% being singletons. Concerning this clone: Its antigen remains unidentified.

The V and J ends lost 5 bases and 6 bases respectively, with 11 bases between them. Germline CDR1 reads SGHVS; CDR2 reads FNYEAQ. This CDR3 spans 12 amino acids. Study-level findings and limits: TCR beta V- and J-gene trimming, according to a later analysis, was linked to a missense DCLRE1C variant. Immune exposure was documented only through CMV serostatus. The authors assumed roughly uniform sequencing depth across donors for presence/absence analyses.

Sequencing was performed on PBMCs. V gene TRBV7-6 combines with J gene TRBJ2-7; no reliable D call. This clonotype was sampled from a male donor in good health and CMV-seronegative. CDR3 region: CASSPESAEQYF. The CDR3 DNA sequence: TGTGCCAGCAGCCCCGAAAGCGCCGAGCAGTACTTC. Variable domain in full (rest from reference TRBV7-6 and TRBJ2-7): GAGVSQSPRYKVTKRGQDVALRCDPISGHVSLYWYRQALGQGPEFLTYFNYEAQQDKSGLPNDRFSAERPEGSISTLTIQRTEQRDSAMYRCASSPESAEQYFGPGTRLTVT.